This TCR beta chain was retrieved from a study of circulating and synovial CD4+ cells in juvenile arthritis. Notes on the study in general: These blood cells shared more CDR3 sequences with synovium than bulk blood. Bulk blood CD4 repertoires were more diverse than these.

Some clones are missing from TCRdb's copy, which holds only in-frame ones; the method was immunoSEQ multiplex PCR. This sample has 30,000 to 40,000 clones, with around 95% found just once. Note on this clone: Its antigen is not known.

The CDR3 is 17 residues long. The germline V gene has CDR1 SGHTA and CDR2 FQGTGA. V shed 5 bases and J shed 4 bases, with 18 bases lying between them. The sample taken for sequencing was CD4+ T cells from blood. The sequence came from a human donor with juvenile idiopathic arthritis. This chain connects TRBV7-3 to TRBJ2-6; no clear D gene. Here the CDR3 reads CASSPGPVLSGANVLTF. CDR3 bases: TGTGCCAGCAGCCCGGGTCCCGTCTTGAGCGGGGCCAACGTCCTGACTTTC.